A single sample gave rise to the 28 T cell receptor beta chains below, sequenced in a study of CD8 T cells in Susac syndrome. With random hexamers, reverse transcription was performed on roughly 0.5 to 1 ug of RNA. In TCRdb, the immunoSEQ multiplex PCR reads were re-called with MiXCR into one record per CDR3 protein. The data show roughly 150,000 distinct CDR3 sequences, 95% seen once. Source material: CD4+ T cells from PBMCs. The source is a human donor with Susac syndrome.

The V call is TRBV18, the J call TRBJ2-5; the D gene is possibly TRBD2 (6 bases). There are 14 residues in the CDR3. Germline values: CDR1 KGHSH, CDR2 LQKENI. V was pared by 2 bases and J by 3 bases, with 10 bases between. CDR3: CASSPTAGKETQYF. The CDR3 nucleotides are TGTGCCAGCTCACCAACGGCGGGGAAAGAGACCCAGTACTTC.

The chain combines TRBV29-1 with TRBJ2-5; 7 bases map to TRBD1. J was trimmed by 5 bases and V by 5 bases; bases with no gene match: 8. Germline values: CDR1 SQVTM, CDR2 ANQGSEA. The CDR3 covers 13 residues. The CDR3 reads CSVLRQGSETQYF. The DNA for the CDR3 is TGCAGCGTTCTGCGACAGGGCTCGGAGACCCAGTACTTC.

The rearrangement links TRBV29-1 to TRBJ1-4; 8 positions match TRBD1. This CDR3 spans 13 amino acids. The trim removed 8 bases at V and 4 bases at J, leaving 6 bases unmatched. Looked up from germline, CDR1 is SQVTM and CDR2 is ANQGSEA. The CDR3 DNA follows: TGCAGCACCACAGGGGGGAATAATGAAAAACTGTTTTTT. Protein: CSTTGGNNEKLFF.

V and J are TRBV3-1 and TRBJ2-5; 9 positions agree with TRBD1. J gave up 7 bases and V 3 bases, and 6 bases lay outside the gene matches. The germline gives CDR1 LGHDT, CDR2 YNNKEL (reference sequence). There are 14 residues in the CDR3. This chain's CDR3 is CASSHEGQGLTQYF. CDR3 DNA sequence: TGTGCCAGCAGCCACGAGGGACAGGGTCTGACCCAGTACTTC.

This chain joins TRBV7-2 and TRBJ2-3; 8 bases match TRBD2. Germline V gene lookup returns CDR1 SGHTA and CDR2 FQGNSA. The CDR3 contains 15 residues. Germline trimming cut 1 base from V and 5 bases from J; bases unmatched to any gene: 5. The DNA for the CDR3 is TGTGCCAGCAGCTTAGGCGGTAGCGGGGTAGATACGCAGTATTTT. As protein: CASSLGGSGVDTQYF. Supplemented by reference TRBV7-2 and TRBJ2-3, the full variable domain reads GAGVSQSPSNKVTEKGKDVELRCDPISGHTALYWYRQSLGQGLEFLIYFQGNSAPDKSGLPSDRFSAERTGGSVSTLTIQRTQQEDSAVYLCASSLGGSGVDTQYFGPGTRLTVL.

The chain employs TRBV6-5 and TRBJ2-3; D unresolved. Trimming took 2 bases from V and 0 from J, leaving 15 bases between them. The CDR3 runs to 17 residues. Looked up from germline, CDR1 is MNHEY and CDR2 is SVGAGI. In nucleotides, the CDR3 is TGTGCCAGCAGTTACGTGGGCAGATCTGGGAGCACAGATACGCAGTATTTT. Its protein product is CASSYVGRSGSTDTQYF.

The chain is built from TRBV2 and TRBJ2-5; 8 positions match TRBD1. Germline V gene data show CDR1 as SNHLY and CDR2 as FYNNEI. V lost 4 bases to trimming and J lost 4 bases; unmatched junction nucleotides: 5. The CDR3 covers 14 residues. The CDR3 sequence: CASSGGQGRETQYF. The DNA for the CDR3 is TGTGCCAGCAGTGGCGGACAGGGTAGAGAGACCCAGTACTTC.

This clonotype was recorded only once. The J gene is TRBJ2-1, the V gene TRBV20-1, with unresolved D. The germline V gene encodes CDR1 DFQATT and CDR2 SNEGSKA (reference sequence). CDR3 length equals 12 residues. Trimming left V 0 bases short and J 6 bases short, with 6 bases between. The CDR3 is CSARDLSNEQFF. The CDR3 coding sequence is TGCAGTGCTAGAGATTTGAGCAATGAGCAGTTCTTC.

The chain combines TRBV20-1 with TRBJ1-1; D may be TRBD1 (6 bases). Per the germline V gene, CDR1 is DFQATT and CDR2 is SNEGSKA (reference sequence). This CDR3 is built from 11 residues. Deletions cut 5 bases from V and 7 bases from J, with 11 bases between. This chain's CDR3 is CSALQGFEAFF. As DNA, the CDR3 is TGCAGTGCTTTACAGGGTTTTGAAGCTTTCTTT.

This clonotype is a singleton in its sample. CDR3 residues: CASSTIGAYEQYF. The CDR3 nucleotides read TGTGCCAGCAGCACGATAGGGGCCTACGAGCAGTACTTC. The chain carries TRBV6-5 and TRBJ2-7, with D possibly TRBD1 on 5 matching bases. CDR1 is MNHEY, CDR2 SVGAGI, per germline. Trimming took 6 bases from V and 2 from J, leaving 11 bases between them. The CDR3 sequence is 13 residues long.

This clonotype has only one observation. This chain links TRBV7-9 with TRBJ1-1, with D tentatively TRBD1 (5 bases). The CDR3 has 13 amino acids. Trimming took off 5 bases at V and 5 bases at J, with 12 bases between the two ends. Germline loops: CDR1 SEHNR, CDR2 FQNEAQ (reference sequence). The CDR3: CASSRDLGTEAFF. In DNA form, the CDR3 reads TGTGCCAGCAGCCGGGACTTGGGGACTGAAGCTTTCTTT.

This rearrangement joins TRBV7-2 to TRBJ2-5; TRBD2 is a possible D gene (6 bases). The germline V gene encodes CDR1 SGHTA and CDR2 FQGNSA. V was cut by 4 bases and J by 5 bases, with 14 bases left in between. This CDR3 is 14 amino acids long. The CDR3 sequence: CASSSHGGGETQYF. In DNA form, the CDR3 reads TGTGCCAGCAGCTCACACGGGGGTGGGGAGACCCAGTACTTC. The full variable domain, with the rest looked up from reference TRBV7-2 and TRBJ2-5, is GAGVSQSPSNKVTEKGKDVELRCDPISGHTALYWYRQSLGQGLEFLIYFQGNSAPDKSGLPSDRFSAERTGGSVSTLTIQRTQQEDSAVYLCASSSHGGGETQYFGPGTRLLVL.

V gene TRBV12-3 or TRBV12-4 combines with J gene TRBJ1-5; D remains ambiguous. Trimming shortened V by 5 bases and J by 5 bases, and 10 bases separated the two germline ends. This CDR3 has 13 residues. The CDR3 DNA reads as TGTGCCAGCAGTACGGTCGGGGATCAGCCCCAGCATTTT. It encodes CASSTVGDQPQHF.

The chain combines TRBV7-9 with TRBJ2-3, with a possible D match to TRBD2 (5 bases). The CDR3 extends over 15 amino acids. Trimming took off 1 base at V and 5 bases at J, with 13 bases between the two ends. The germline CDR1 and CDR2 sequences are SEHNR and FQNEAQ (reference sequence). The CDR3 here is CASSLVGLAGDTQYF. The DNA for the CDR3 is TGTGCCAGCAGCTTAGTTGGTCTAGCAGGAGATACGCAGTATTTT.

This chain links TRBV6-2 or TRBV6-3 with TRBJ2-1; maybe TRBD1 (5 bases). V lost 2 bases and J 8 bases, leaving 19 bases between the germline ends. Germline-derived CDR1 and CDR2 are MNHEY and SVGEGT. The CDR3 contains 16 residues. The CDR3 DNA sequence: TGTGCCAGCAGTTACCGCCCGGACAAGCCGTTCGATGAGCAGTTCTTC. Its protein is CASSYRPDKPFDEQFF.

The V gene is TRBV7-8, the J gene TRBJ2-7, with 8 bases fitting TRBD1. Germline loops: CDR1 SGHVS, CDR2 FQNEAQ. After removal of 1 base from V and 2 bases from J, the junction contained 4 bases not matched to a gene. This CDR3 comprises 15 residues. The CDR3 DNA sequence: TGTGCCAGCAGCTTAGGTGCGGACAGGGCCTACGAGCAGTACTTC. This gives the protein CASSLGADRAYEQYF. Based on the CDR3 plus reference TRBV7-8 and TRBJ2-7, the full variable domain is GAGVSQSPRYKVAKRGQDVALRCDPISGHVSLFWYQQALGQGPEFLTYFQNEAQLDKSGLPSDRFFAERPEGSVSTLKIQRTQQEDSAVYLCASSLGADRAYEQYFGPGTRLTVT.

In its sample, this clonotype was seen once. The CDR3 bases are TGTGCCAGCAGCCCCTCGGCAAGGGAAGGAGGCAATCAGCCCCAGCATTTT. Its translation: CASSPSAREGGNQPQHF. V usage is TRBV4-2 and J usage is TRBJ1-5; D ambiguous. Trimming stripped 4 bases from V and 2 bases from J, with 18 bases between. This CDR3 comprises 17 residues. From germline, CDR1 is LGHNA and CDR2 YNFKEQ.

CDR3 residues: CASRLLAEETQYF. CDR3 DNA sequence: TGTGCCAGCAGACTACTAGCGGAAGAGACCCAGTACTTC. The V gene is TRBV3-1, the J gene TRBJ2-5; TRBD2 agrees at 8 bases. Trimming removed 6 bases from V and 3 bases from J; junction bases left unmatched: 3. The germline V gene encodes CDR1 LGHDT and CDR2 YNNKEL (reference sequence). This CDR3 has 13 amino acids.

V gene TRBV12-3 or TRBV12-4 combines with J gene TRBJ1-2; D is possibly TRBD1 (5 bases). This CDR3 comprises 15 residues. Trimming cost V 4 bases and J 3 bases, with 15 bases left between them. CDR3 in DNA: TGTGCCAGCAGTTCCTCTGGCAGGGTGGACTATGGCTACACCTTC. Protein product: CASSSSGRVDYGYTF.

The chain couples TRBV5-4 to TRBJ1-2; TRBD1 matches at 7 bases. Looked up from germline, CDR1 is SGHNT and CDR2 is YYREEE (reference sequence). The CDR3 covers 13 residues. After removal of 4 bases from V and 6 bases from J, the junction contained 6 bases not matched to a gene. This CDR3 reads CASSRDRDHGYTF. The CDR3 bases are TGTGCCAGCAGCCGAGACAGGGACCATGGCTACACCTTC.

In this sample, this clonotype turned up once. CDR3 in amino acids: CASSQARPGGNSAGELFF. The CDR3 bases are TGCGCCAGCAGCCAAGCAAGGCCAGGGGGTAATTCGGCCGGGGAGCTGTTTTTT. This chain joins TRBV4-3 and TRBJ2-2; 7 bases are shared with TRBD1. Germline CDR1 and CDR2: LGHNA and YSLEER. V lost 1 base to trimming and J lost 6 bases; unmatched junction nucleotides: 14. This CDR3 is built from 18 residues.

V usage is TRBV10-3 and J usage is TRBJ1-5, with D maybe TRBD1 (5 bases). With 3 bases removed from V and 1 base from J, the gap between germline ends came to 13 bases. CDR1 ENHRY and CDR2 SYGVKD come from the germline V gene. The CDR3 extends over 16 amino acids. CDR3 amino acids: CAISEWGTGSNQPQHF. CDR3 nucleotide sequence: TGTGCCATCAGTGAATGGGGGACTGGGAGCAATCAGCCCCAGCATTTT.

The chain has TRBV20-1 and TRBJ2-4; tentatively, D is TRBD2 (7 bases). CDR1 and CDR2 from the germline V gene are DFQATT and SNEGSKA (reference sequence). This CDR3 comprises 14 residues. V was shortened by 6 bases and J by 6 bases, with 18 bases between the two germline ends. The CDR3 DNA is TGCAGTGCCACACCCGGGGGGCGGGTAAACATTCAGTACTTC. Its protein product is CSATPGGRVNIQYF.

V and J are TRBV15 and TRBJ1-1, with D maybe TRBD1 (6 bases). The CDR3 totals 14 residues. The germline V and J ends were trimmed by 5 bases and 4 bases, with 14 bases remaining between them. Per the germline V gene, CDR1 is LNHNV and CDR2 is YYDKDF (reference sequence). CDR3 residues: CATSPVGGLTEAFF. CDR3 sequence (DNA): TGTGCCACCAGCCCAGTGGGGGGGCTCACTGAAGCTTTCTTT.

The genes are TRBV6-2 or TRBV6-3 and TRBJ2-7; D ambiguous. The V gene lost 5 bases and the J gene lost 7 bases, with 24 bases spanning the gap. CDR1 is MNHEY, CDR2 SVGEGT, per germline. The CDR3 spans 16 residues. The CDR3: CASSDTPGLPLREQYF. CDR3 coding DNA: TGTGCCAGCAGTGACACCCCTGGCCTGCCCCTCCGAGAGCAGTACTTC.

The CDR3 protein is CASSPGHPGSNQPQHF. As DNA, the CDR3 is TGTGCCAGCAGCCCGGGACACCCCGGGAGCAATCAGCCCCAGCATTTT. This chain links TRBV12-3 or TRBV12-4 with TRBJ1-5; weak D call: TRBD1 (6 bases). CDR3 size: 16 residues. V was trimmed by 6 bases and J by 1 base, leaving 16 bases between them.

The chain uses TRBV15 and TRBJ1-1; D is uncertain. V lost 5 bases to trimming and J lost 1 base, with 5 bases between them. This CDR3 has 12 amino acids. Germline V gene lookup returns CDR1 LNHNV and CDR2 YYDKDF (reference sequence). This CDR3 reads CATSGRNTEAFF. For the CDR3, the DNA is TGTGCCACCAGCGGGAGGAACACTGAAGCTTTCTTT. The whole variable domain, filled in from reference TRBV15 and TRBJ1-1, reads DAMVIQNPRYQVTQFGKPVTLSCSQTLNHNVMYWYQQKSSQAPKLLFHYYDKDFNNEADTPDNFQSRRPNTSFCFLDIRSPGLGDTAMYLCATSGRNTEAFFGQGTRLTVV.

V is TRBV6-5 and J is TRBJ1-2; 8 bases are shared with TRBD1. Per the germline V gene, CDR1 is MNHEY and CDR2 is SVGAGI. J gave up 14 bases and V 6 bases, and 8 bases lay outside the gene matches. The CDR3 sequence is 11 residues long. CDR3 sequence: CASRIGQGETF. CDR3 coding DNA: TGTGCCAGCAGAATCGGACAGGGAGAGACCTTC.